The present TCR beta chain was sequenced within a study of PD-L1 blockade in urothelial cancer. Study in general: Men with urothelial cancer arising in the bladder made up about nine tenths of the roughly 29 patients. Analysis of blood occurred 3 weeks (second dose) and 6 weeks after treatment start. Study-level points and caveats: Patients with durable benefit had greater blood expansion of tumor-associated TCR clones 3 weeks into treatment.

CDR3 length: 14 amino acids. CDR1 and CDR2 (germline): SGHNT, YYREEE (reference sequence). V shed 1 base and J shed 8 bases, with 15 bases lying between them. In this sample, this clone turned up once. What it recognizes is unknown. The method was immunoSEQ multiplex PCR; TCRdb's version includes in-frame clones alone and lacks a portion of them. The data hold 25,000 to 35,000 clones, with roughly 83% observed a single time. The time point: peripheral blood 6 weeks after treatment start. Patients yielded 1 to 8 samples each, pretreatment and on-treatment. The receptor was derived from a man in his sixties or seventies with urothelial cancer. The sequences come from PBMCs, collected around atezolizumab (anti-PD-L1) treatment. V is TRBV5-4 and J is TRBJ1-2; unclear D gene. The chain's CDR3 is CASSLSSGEGGYTF. As DNA, the CDR3 is TGTGCCAGCAGCTTGTCCTCCGGGGAAGGCGGCTACACCTTC.